The text below deals with one T cell receptor (beta chain). The data were obtained in a study of control samples from healthy donors and cancer patients. Germline CDR1 is SGHNT and CDR2 is YYREEE (reference sequence). This CDR3 has 14 amino acids. J was trimmed by 8 bases and V by 4 bases; bases with no gene match: 10. Assay used: immunoSEQ multiplex PCR; TCRdb lists only in-frame clones, some missing. This sample has about 130,000 clones, with under 90% found just once. This TCR was sampled from a middle-aged man with head and neck cancer. This chain links TRBV5-4 with TRBJ1-2; 8 nucleotides match TRBD1. Sequences were obtained from PBMCs. The CDR3 here is CASSIKGQGLGYTF. The CDR3 DNA sequence: TGTGCCAGCAGCATTAAAGGACAGGGCCTCGGCTACACCTTC.